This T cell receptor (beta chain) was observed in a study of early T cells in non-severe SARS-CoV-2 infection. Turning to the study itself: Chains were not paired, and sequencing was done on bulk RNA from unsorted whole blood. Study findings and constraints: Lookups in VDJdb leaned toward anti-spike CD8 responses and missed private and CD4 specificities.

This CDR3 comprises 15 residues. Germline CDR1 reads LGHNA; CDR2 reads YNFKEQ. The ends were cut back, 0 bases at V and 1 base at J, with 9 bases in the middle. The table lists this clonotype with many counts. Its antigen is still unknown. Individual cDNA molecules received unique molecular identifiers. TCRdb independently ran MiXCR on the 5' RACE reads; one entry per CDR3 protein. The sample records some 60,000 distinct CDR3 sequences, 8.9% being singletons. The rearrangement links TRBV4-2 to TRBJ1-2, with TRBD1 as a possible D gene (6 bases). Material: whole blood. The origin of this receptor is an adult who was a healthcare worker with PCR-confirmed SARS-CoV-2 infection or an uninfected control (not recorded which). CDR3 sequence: CASSQDSDSNYGYTF. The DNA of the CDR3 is TGTGCCAGCAGCCAAGACTCGGACAGTAACTATGGCTACACCTTC.